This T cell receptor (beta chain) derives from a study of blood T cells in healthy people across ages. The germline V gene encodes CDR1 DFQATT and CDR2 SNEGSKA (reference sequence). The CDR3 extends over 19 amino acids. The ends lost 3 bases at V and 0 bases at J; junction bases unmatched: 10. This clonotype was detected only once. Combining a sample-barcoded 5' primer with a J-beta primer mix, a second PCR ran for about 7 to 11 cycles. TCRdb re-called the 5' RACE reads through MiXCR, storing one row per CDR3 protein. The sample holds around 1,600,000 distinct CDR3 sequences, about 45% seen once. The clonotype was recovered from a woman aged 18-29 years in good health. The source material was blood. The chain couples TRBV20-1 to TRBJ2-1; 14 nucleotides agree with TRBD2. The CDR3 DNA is TGCAGTGCTAGTCAAGGACTAGCGGGGGGCTTCAGCTCCTACAATGAGCAGTTCTTC. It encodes CSASQGLAGGFSSYNEQFF.